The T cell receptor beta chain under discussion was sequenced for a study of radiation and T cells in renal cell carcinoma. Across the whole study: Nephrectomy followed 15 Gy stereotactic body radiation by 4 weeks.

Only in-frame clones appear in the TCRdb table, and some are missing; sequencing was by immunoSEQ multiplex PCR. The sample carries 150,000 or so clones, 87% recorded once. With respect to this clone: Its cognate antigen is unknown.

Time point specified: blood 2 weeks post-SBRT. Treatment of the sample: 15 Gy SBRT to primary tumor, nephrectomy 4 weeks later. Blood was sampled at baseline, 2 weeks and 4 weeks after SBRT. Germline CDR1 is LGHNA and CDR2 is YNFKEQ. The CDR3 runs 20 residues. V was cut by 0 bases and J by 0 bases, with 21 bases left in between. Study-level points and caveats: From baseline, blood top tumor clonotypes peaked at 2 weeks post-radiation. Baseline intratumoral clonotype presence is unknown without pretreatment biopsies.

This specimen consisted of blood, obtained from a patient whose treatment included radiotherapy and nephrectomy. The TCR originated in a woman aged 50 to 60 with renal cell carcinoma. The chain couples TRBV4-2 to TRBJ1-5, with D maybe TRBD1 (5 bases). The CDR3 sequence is CASSQDLGDSSGFSNQPQHF. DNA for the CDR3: TGTGCCAGCAGCCAAGATCTTGGAGACTCCTCAGGGTTTAGCAATCAGCCCCAGCATTTT.